Described below is a single T cell receptor beta chain sequence and its context. Authors' data handling: From reference gene primer amplification, estimates of nucleated cell counts were derived. Method: immunoSEQ multiplex PCR; TCRdb's copy keeps in-frame clones and lacks some. The V and J calls and clone size are taken from that table; D and trimming were inferred from the DNA. Among over 450,000 clones listed, roughly 89% were seen once. This entry belongs to a study of blood T cell repertoires in COVID-19. Study background: Nucleic acid was either cDNA or gDNA, and it came from T cells, B-cell-depleted T cells, or PBMCs.

Trimming pared 3 bases from V and 3 bases from J, leaving 3 bases between. The V gene's germline CDR1 is KGHDR and CDR2 SFDVKD. The CDR3 is 12 residues long. This chain links TRBV24-1 with TRBJ2-3; D call uncertain. The TCR comes from a man aged 18 to 29 with COVID-19, enrolled during active disease. The specimen was peripheral blood. CDR3: CATSDPTDTQYF. CDR3 DNA sequence: TGTGCCACCAGTGATCCAACAGATACGCAGTATTTT.